This passage covers 18 T cell receptor beta chains from one sample sequenced in a study of a mutant IDH1 vaccine in newly diagnosed glioma. No antigen has been assigned to these receptors. Generated by immunoSEQ multiplex PCR, the TCRdb table keeps only in-frame clones and is missing some. The repertoire includes 35,000 or so clones, about four fifths of them detected once, and about 16% sits in the top ten. The time point is: week 11, during vaccination. The study gave 300 ug of mutant IDH1 20-mer peptide per vaccine dose, with topical imiquimod. This specimen was peripheral blood mononuclear cells (PBMCs), taken from a glioma patient whose treatment included an IDH1 peptide vaccine. The receptors originated from a woman in her twenties or thirties with glioma. Some clones in this sample may be carry-over from other donors' samples.

This clone has more than one count but fewer than ten. The rearrangement links TRBV28 to TRBJ2-1; TRBD1 is a possible D gene (5 bases). The CDR3 loop spans 13 amino acids. Germline V gives CDR1 MDHEN, CDR2 SYDVKM. V was cut by 4 bases and J by 7 bases, with 11 bases left in between. Written as DNA, the CDR3 is TGTGCCAGCAGTTCATGGGGCTCGAATGAGCAGTTCTTC. Its translation: CASSSWGSNEQFF.

The gene calls are TRBV5-1 and TRBJ1-1; no clear D gene. CDR3 length: 14 amino acids. From germline, CDR1 is SGHRS and CDR2 YFSETQ. Trimming pared 4 bases from V and 4 bases from J, leaving 14 bases between. DNA for the CDR3: TGCGCCAGCAGCCTAGGTGCTTTAGTCACTGAAGCTTTCTTT. Protein product: CASSLGALVTEAFF.

The gene calls are TRBV4-1 and TRBJ1-1; 8 nucleotides agree with TRBD1. This CDR3 region has 18 residues. Germline V gene lookup returns CDR1 MGHRA and CDR2 YSYEKL. V lost 2 bases to trimming and J lost 1 base; unmatched junction nucleotides: 12. Here the CDR3 reads CASSQPVERGQGNTEAFF. The CDR3 DNA reads TGCGCCAGCAGCCAACCCGTAGAACGCGGACAGGGGAACACTGAAGCTTTCTTT.

The chain recombines TRBV20-1 with TRBJ2-7; TRBD1 aligns across 7 bases. Trimming removed 6 bases from V and 7 bases from J; junction bases left unmatched: 6. The CDR3 loop spans 11 amino acids. Germline V gives CDR1 DFQATT, CDR2 SNEGSKA (reference sequence). The CDR3 nucleotides are TGCAGTGCCAAGACAGGGAGAGAGCAGTACTTC. It codes for CSAKTGREQYF.

The gene calls are TRBV7-9 and TRBJ2-1; TRBD2 matches 10 bases. Germline CDR1 SEHNR, CDR2 FQNEAQ (reference sequence). This CDR3 comprises 15 residues. With 5 bases clipped from V and 4 bases from J, the junction kept 5 bases outside the gene matches. In DNA form, the CDR3 reads TGTGCCAGCAGCAAGACTAGCGGGCTATACAATGAGCAGTTCTTC. As protein: CASSKTSGLYNEQFF.

The chain is built from TRBV19 and TRBJ2-2, with 8 bases fitting TRBD2. The CDR3 is made up of 19 amino acids. CDR1 is LNHDA and CDR2 is SQIVND in the germline V gene (reference sequence). Trimming took 6 bases from V and 5 from J; bases not matched to a gene: 20. CDR3 coding DNA: TGTGCCAGTAGCCATAGCGGGAAAAGGTGGGCCCGGGATACCGGGGAGCTGTTTTTT. Translation gives CASSHSGKRWARDTGELFF. Combining the CDR3 with reference TRBV19 and TRBJ2-2 gives the whole variable domain DGGITQSPKYLFRKEGQNVTLSCEQNLNHDAMYWYRQDPGQGLRLIYYSQIVNDFQKGDIAEGYSVSREKKESFPLTVTSAQKNPTAFYLCASSHSGKRWARDTGELFFGEGSRLTVL.

The gene calls are TRBV4-1 and TRBJ1-5; D is undetermined. V was trimmed by 3 bases and J by 1 base, leaving 10 bases between them. CDR1 MGHRA and CDR2 YSYEKL come from the germline V gene. CDR3 length: 15 residues. CDR3: CASSQDGVSNQPQHF. CDR3 coding DNA: TGCGCCAGCAGCCAGGACGGTGTGAGCAATCAGCCCCAGCATTTT.

This clone has more than one count but fewer than ten. The chain is built from TRBV5-8 and TRBJ1-3, with no clear D. Per germline, CDR1 SGHTS and CDR2 YDEGEE. Trimming cost V 4 bases and J 5 bases, with 13 bases left between them. This CDR3 comprises 14 residues. CDR3 in DNA: TGTGCCAGCAGCGAGTCCTTACTGCGAAACACCATATATTTT. Amino acids: CASSESLLRNTIYF.

The V gene is TRBV7-6, the J gene TRBJ2-2; 7 nucleotides agree with TRBD2. The V gene's germline CDR1 is SGHVS and CDR2 FNYEAQ. This CDR3 is built from 17 residues. V shed 1 base and J 3 bases; nucleotides not matched to a gene: 8. The chain's CDR3 is CASSLGGSSLDTGELFF. CDR3 coding DNA: TGTGCCAGCAGCTTAGGCGGGAGCAGCCTAGACACCGGGGAGCTGTTTTTT.

The chain couples TRBV30 to TRBJ2-5, with TRBD1 identical over 10 bases. This CDR3 comprises 16 residues. The junction had 10 bases not matched to a gene; V was cut back by 2 bases and J by 4 bases. Germline lookup yields CDR1 GTSNPN and CDR2 SVGIG (reference sequence). For the CDR3, the DNA is TGTGCCTGGAGTCCCTTAGACAGGGGGCGGGGAGAGACCCAGTACTTC. Translation: CAWSPLDRGRGETQYF.

The chain has TRBV5-6 and TRBJ2-2; 10 nucleotides agree with TRBD1. V shed 4 bases and J 6 bases; nucleotides not matched to a gene: 15. This CDR3 spans 18 amino acids. CDR1 SGHDT and CDR2 YYEEEE come from the germline V gene. The CDR3 sequence: CASSLRFRQGAPPGELFF. For the CDR3, the DNA is TGTGCCAGCAGCCTGAGGTTTAGACAGGGGGCGCCCCCCGGGGAGCTGTTTTTT.

The rearrangement uses TRBV6-1 and TRBJ2-2; D tentatively fits TRBD1 or TRBD2 (6 bases each). This CDR3 comprises 16 residues. Germline CDR1 is MNHNS and CDR2 is SASEGT. V lost 0 bases and J lost 6, with 14 bases in between. The CDR3 DNA is TGTGCCAGCAGTGAAGCGCTTCCGGGGGCTTCCGGGGAGCTGTTTTTT. Translation: CASSEALPGASGELFF.

The V gene is TRBV5-4, the J gene TRBJ1-3; 7 positions agree with TRBD1. This CDR3 contains 15 residues. The V and J ends lost 4 bases and 0 bases, in that order; junction bases with no gene match: 4. Germline values: CDR1 SGHNT, CDR2 YYREEE (reference sequence). The CDR3 DNA follows: TGTGCCAGCAGCCCCTGGGACAGCTCTGGAAACACCATATATTTT. This encodes CASSPWDSSGNTIYF.

J is TRBJ2-4 and V is TRBV4-1, with a weak D call TRBD1 (5 bases). Germline CDR1 is MGHRA and CDR2 is YSYEKL. V shed 0 bases and J shed 9 bases, with 6 bases lying between them. This CDR3 has 12 amino acids. The DNA of the CDR3 is TGCGCCAGCAGCCAAGATCAGGGCATTCAGTACTTC. As protein: CASSQDQGIQYF.

The chain uses TRBV5-4 and TRBJ2-7; 7 nucleotides match TRBD1. V lost 0 bases, J lost 0 bases, and 3 bases stayed unmatched. CDR1 and CDR2 from the germline V gene are SGHNT and YYREEE (reference sequence). This CDR3 has 15 amino acids. This chain's CDR3 is CASSLGQGNSYEQYF. The CDR3 nucleotides are TGTGCCAGCAGCTTGGGACAGGGAAACTCCTACGAGCAGTACTTC.

CDR3 region: CASSSGSRGYNEQFF. Written as DNA, the CDR3 is TGTGCCAGTAGTAGCGGGAGCCGTGGATACAATGAGCAGTTCTTC. The V and J genes are TRBV19 and TRBJ2-1; 7 bases are shared with TRBD2. The CDR3 has 15 amino acids. V was clipped by 4 bases and J by 4 bases; unmatched bases: 7. In germline, CDR1 is LNHDA, CDR2 SQIVND (reference sequence).

The V gene is TRBV25-1, the J gene TRBJ2-1; 10 nucleotides align to TRBD2. Losses at the gene ends were 1 base for V and 4 bases for J; bases not matched to a gene: 7. This CDR3 region has 17 residues. The germline gives CDR1 MGHDK, CDR2 SYGVNS. This chain's CDR3 is CASSESLLAGAYNEQFF. As DNA, the CDR3 is TGTGCCAGCAGTGAATCCCTCCTAGCGGGAGCATACAATGAGCAGTTCTTC.

The chain couples TRBV10-2 to TRBJ2-7; D is undetermined. CDR1 WSHSY and CDR2 SAAADI come from the germline V gene. The V and J ends lost 3 bases and 2 bases respectively, with 5 bases between them. The CDR3 extends over 12 amino acids. For the CDR3, the DNA is TGCGCCAGCAGTGAAAGTACCTACGAGCAGTACTTC. It translates to CASSESTYEQYF.